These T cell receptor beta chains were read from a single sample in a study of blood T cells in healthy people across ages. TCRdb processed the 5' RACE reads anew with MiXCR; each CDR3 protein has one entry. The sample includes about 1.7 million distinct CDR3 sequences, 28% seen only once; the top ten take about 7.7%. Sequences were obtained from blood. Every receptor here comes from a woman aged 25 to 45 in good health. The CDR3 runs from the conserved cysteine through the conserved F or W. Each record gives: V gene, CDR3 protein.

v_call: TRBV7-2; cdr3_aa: CASSLASSGSRNEQFF
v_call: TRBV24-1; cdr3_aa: CATSDSGGSKNIQYF
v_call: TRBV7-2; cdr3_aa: CASSFRNYGYTF
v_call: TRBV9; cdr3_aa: CASSVAGNQETQYF
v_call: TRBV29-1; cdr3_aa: CSVLGILAQETQYF
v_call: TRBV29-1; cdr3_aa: CSVDRRRMNEQFF
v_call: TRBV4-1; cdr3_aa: CASSPRGEGVRETQYF
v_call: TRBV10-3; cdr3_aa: CAISVSWLADTYEQYF
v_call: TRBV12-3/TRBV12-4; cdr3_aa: CASSRRGLAGRYEQYF
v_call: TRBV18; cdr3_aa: CASSRSAFTETQYF
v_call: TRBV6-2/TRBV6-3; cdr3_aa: CASKSSAIDPELFF
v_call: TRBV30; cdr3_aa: CAWSLGGGPGTQYF
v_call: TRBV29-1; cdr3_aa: CSALPDRRRGDEQYF
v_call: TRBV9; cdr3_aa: CASSVGAGASNEQFF
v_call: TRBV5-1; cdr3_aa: CASSKNGQLNTEAFF
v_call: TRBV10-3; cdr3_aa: CAIRGSGGEDYGYTF
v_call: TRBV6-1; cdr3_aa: CASKSGQVGMLGYTF
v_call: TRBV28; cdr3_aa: CASRRGGGGEQYF
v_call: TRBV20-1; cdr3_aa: CSARAPPRPSSGYPYEQYF
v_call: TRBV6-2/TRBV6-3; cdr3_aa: CASTPDRLQGRLYEQYF
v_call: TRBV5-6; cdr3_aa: CASSLRALDTYEQYF
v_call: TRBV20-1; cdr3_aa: CSALEGGGEKLFF
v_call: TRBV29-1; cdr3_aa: CSVRGLANEKLFF
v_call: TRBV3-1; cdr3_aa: CASSLLSYGLSSYEQYF
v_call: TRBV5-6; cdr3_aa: CASSSVRADSYNEQFF
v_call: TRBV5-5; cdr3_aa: CARIEFSGSFHNEQFF
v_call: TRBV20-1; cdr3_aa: CSARDPAGLGDTQYF
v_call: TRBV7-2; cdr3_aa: CASSSNRGAYNEQYF
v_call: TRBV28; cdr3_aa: CASSRTSGGLARQETQYF
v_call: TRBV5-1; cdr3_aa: CASSFRPSAPNEQFF
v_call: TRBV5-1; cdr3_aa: CASSLRGQGTYNEQFF
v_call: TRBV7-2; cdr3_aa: CASGGPPTYNEQFF
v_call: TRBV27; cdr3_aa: CASSGDRPSPLHF
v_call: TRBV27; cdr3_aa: CASSFRVRTDTQYF
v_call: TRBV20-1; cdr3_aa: CSAPNDRSDSPLHF
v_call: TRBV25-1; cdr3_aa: CASSDWGGTGEQYF
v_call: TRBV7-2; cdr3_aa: CASSAQWGEQYF
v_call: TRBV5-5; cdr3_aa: CASSLAPLSYNEQFF
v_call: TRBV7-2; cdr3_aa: CASSLRPAPNEQFF
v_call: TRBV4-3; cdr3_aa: CASSQVTLRLGTNTGELFF
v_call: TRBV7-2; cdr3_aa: CASSLGTSNYEQYF
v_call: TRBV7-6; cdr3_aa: CASSLATWDPQNTGELFF
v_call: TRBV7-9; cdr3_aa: CARGEWTDLVAKNIQYF
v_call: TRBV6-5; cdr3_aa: CASSYSGSAEQYF
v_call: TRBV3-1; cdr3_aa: CASSQEPSWETQYF
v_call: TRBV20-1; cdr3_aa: CSARHSTDTQYF
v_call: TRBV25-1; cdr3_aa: CASSEWARSEQYF
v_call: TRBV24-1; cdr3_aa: CATSDWEDTEAFF
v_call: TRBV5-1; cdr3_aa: CASSLKVGRESEQYF
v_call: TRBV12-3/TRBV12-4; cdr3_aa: CASSFNERTEAFF
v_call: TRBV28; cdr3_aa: CTSSPPPGVHNEKLFF
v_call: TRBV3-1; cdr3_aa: CASSLRTSPQDEQYF
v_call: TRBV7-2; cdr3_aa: CASSLEVSLREQYF
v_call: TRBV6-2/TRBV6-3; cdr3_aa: CASTTSSGANVLTF
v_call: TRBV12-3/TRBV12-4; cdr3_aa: CASSYGIETQYF